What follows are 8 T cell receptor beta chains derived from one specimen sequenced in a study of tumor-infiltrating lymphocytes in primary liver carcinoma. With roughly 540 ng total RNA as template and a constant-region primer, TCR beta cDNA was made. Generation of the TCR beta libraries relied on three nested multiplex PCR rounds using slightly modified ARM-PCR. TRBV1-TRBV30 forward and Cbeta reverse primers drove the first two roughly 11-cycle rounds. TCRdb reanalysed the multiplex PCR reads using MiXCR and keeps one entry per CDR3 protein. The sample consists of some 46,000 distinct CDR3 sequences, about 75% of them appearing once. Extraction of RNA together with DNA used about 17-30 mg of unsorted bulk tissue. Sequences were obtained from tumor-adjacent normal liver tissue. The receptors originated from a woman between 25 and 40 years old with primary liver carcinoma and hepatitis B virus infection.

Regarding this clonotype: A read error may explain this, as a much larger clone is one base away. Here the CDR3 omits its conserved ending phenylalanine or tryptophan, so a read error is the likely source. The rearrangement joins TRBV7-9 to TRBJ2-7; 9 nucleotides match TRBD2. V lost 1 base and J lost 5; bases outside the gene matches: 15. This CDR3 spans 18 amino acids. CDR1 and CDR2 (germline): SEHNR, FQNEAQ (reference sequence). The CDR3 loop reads CASSLDSLVGGRGHEQYL. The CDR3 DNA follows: TGTGCCAGCAGCTTAGATAGTTTAGTGGGCGGGAGGGGTCACGAGCAGTACTTA.

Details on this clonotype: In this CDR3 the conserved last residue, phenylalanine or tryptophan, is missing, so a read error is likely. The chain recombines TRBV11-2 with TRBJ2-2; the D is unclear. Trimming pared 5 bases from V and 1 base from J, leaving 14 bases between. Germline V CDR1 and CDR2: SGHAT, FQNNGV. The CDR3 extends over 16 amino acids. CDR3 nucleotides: TGTGCCAGCAGCCCCTATCCCCAACAGAACACCGGGGAGCTGTTTTCT. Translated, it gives CASSPYPQQNTGELFS.

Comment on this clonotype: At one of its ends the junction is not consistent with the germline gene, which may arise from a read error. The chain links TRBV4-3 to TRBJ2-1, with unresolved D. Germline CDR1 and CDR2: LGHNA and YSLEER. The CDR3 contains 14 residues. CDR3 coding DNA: TGCGCCAACAGCCCCACAGAGTTGGTCAATGAACAGTTCTTC. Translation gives CANSPTELVNEQFF.

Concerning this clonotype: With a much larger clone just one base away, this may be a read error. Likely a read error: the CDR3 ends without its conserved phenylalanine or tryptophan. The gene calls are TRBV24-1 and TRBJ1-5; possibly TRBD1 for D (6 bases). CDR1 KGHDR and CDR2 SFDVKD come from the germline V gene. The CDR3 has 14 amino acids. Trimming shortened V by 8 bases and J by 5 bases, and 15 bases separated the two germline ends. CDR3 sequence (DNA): TGTGCCACCACACAGGGAAGGGTGGATCAGCCCCAGCATATT. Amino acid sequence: CATTQGRVDQPQHI.

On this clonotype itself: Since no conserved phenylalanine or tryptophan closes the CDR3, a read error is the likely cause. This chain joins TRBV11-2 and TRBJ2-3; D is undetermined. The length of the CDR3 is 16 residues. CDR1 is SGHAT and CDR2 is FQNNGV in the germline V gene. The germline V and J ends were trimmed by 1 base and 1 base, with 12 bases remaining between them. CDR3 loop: CASSLVLLDRTDTQYL. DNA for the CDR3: TGTGCCAGCAGCTTAGTTCTCCTAGACCGCACAGATACGCAGTATCTT.

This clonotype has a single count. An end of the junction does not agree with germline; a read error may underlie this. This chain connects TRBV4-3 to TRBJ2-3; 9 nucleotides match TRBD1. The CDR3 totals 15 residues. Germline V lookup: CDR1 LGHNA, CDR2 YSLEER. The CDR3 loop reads CASRTRDRESDMQYF. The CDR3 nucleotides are TGCGCCAGCAGAACCCGGGACAGGGAATCAGATATGCAGTATTTT.

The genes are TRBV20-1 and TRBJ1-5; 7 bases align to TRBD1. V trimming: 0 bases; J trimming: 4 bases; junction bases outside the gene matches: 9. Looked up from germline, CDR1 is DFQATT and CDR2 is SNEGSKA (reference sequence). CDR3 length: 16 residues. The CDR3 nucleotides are TGCAGTGCTAGAGACCTCGGGACAGCTAGGAATCAGCCCCAGCATTTT. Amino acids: CSARDLGTARNQPQHF.

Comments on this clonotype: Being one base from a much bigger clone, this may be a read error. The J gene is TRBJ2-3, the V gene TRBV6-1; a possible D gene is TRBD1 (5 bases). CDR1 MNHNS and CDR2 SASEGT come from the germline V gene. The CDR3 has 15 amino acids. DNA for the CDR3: TGTGCCAGCAGTGAAGAGGAAGGGGCCGGAGATACGCACTATTTT. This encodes CASSEEEGAGDTHYF.